This T cell receptor (beta chain) was obtained from a study of cytomegalovirus exposure and HLA in healthy donors. Study-wide findings and caveats: A missense variant in DCLRE1C was later tied to TCR beta V- and J-gene trimming.

PCR was performed using 60 Vbeta and 13 Jbeta primers. Original processing notes: In a later analysis, of roughly 73 million unique beta chains, roughly 9.9 million appeared in at least two donors. The method was immunoSEQ multiplex PCR; TCRdb's version includes in-frame clones alone and lacks a portion of them. V and J calls and clone size are as listed in that table; D and trimming were resolved from the DNA. Among roughly 97,000 clones, roughly a tenth were seen once, and the ten largest hold 5.8%. The germline V gene encodes CDR1 MNHEY and CDR2 SVGAGI. J was trimmed by 5 bases and V by 2 bases; bases with no gene match: 5. The CDR3 has 15 amino acids. Worth noting for this clone: Its antigen remains unknown.

The origin of this receptor is a man aged 40-50 years in good health and CMV-seropositive. The chain couples TRBV6-5 to TRBJ1-4; the match to TRBD1 covers 7 bases. Sequenced input: PBMCs. Written as DNA, the CDR3 is TGTGCCAGCAGTTACGGGGGACAGTGGAATGAAAAACTGTTTTTT. It specifies CASSYGGQWNEKLFF.